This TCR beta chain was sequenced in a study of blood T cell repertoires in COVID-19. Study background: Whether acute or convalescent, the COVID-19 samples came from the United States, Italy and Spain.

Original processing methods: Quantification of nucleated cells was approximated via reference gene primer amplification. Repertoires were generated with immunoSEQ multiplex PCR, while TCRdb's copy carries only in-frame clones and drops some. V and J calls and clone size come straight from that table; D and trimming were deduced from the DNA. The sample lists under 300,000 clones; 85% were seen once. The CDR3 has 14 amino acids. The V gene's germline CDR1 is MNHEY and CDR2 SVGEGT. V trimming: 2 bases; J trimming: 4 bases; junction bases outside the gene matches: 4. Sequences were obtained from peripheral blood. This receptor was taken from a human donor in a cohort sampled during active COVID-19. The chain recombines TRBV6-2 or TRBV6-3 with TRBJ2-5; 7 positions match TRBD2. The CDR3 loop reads CASSYLWGGETQYF. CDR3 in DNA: TGTGCCAGCAGTTACCTCTGGGGGGGAGAGACCCAGTACTTC.